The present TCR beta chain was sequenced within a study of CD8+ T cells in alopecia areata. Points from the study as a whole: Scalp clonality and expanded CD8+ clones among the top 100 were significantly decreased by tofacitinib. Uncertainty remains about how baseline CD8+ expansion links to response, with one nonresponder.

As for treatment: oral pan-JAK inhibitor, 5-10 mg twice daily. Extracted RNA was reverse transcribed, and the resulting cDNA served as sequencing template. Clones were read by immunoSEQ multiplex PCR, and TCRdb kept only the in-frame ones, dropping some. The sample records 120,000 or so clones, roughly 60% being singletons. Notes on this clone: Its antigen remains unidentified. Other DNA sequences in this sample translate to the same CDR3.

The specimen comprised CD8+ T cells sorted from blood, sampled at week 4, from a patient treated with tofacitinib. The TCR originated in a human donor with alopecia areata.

CDR3 protein: CASSFGYGYTF. Written as DNA, the CDR3 is TGTGCCAGCAGCTTCGGCTATGGCTACACCTTC. V gene TRBV5-6 combines with J gene TRBJ1-2; D uncertain. V lost 2 bases and J 4 bases, leaving 3 bases between the germline ends. The CDR3 consists of 11 residues. Germline CDR1 is SGHDT and CDR2 is YYEEEE.